This T cell receptor beta chain is from a study of T cell repertoires in cytomegalovirus infection. From the reads, TCRdb called clonotypes with MiXCR, one entry per CDR3 protein. The sample lists almost 500,000 distinct CDR3 sequences; about 11% were seen once. This clonotype was seen repeatedly, ten times or more. CDR3 length equals 21 residues. With 4 bases clipped from V and 4 bases from J, the junction kept 20 bases outside the gene matches. Per germline, CDR1 SGHDN and CDR2 FVKESK. The J gene is TRBJ2-1, the V gene TRBV14; 12 nucleotides align to TRBD2. The receptor's source is a human donor in good health (CMV status not recorded). Some clones in this sample may be carry-over from other donors' samples. The specimen was PBMCs. CDR3 protein: CASSLERYTLSSGREYNEQFF. For the CDR3, the DNA is TGTGCCAGCAGCCTGGAGAGGTACACCCTCTCTAGCGGGAGGGAATACAATGAGCAGTTCTTC. The entire variable domain, with the rest obtained from reference TRBV14 and TRBJ2-1, is as follows: EAGVTQFPSHSVIEKGQTVTLRCDPISGHDNLYWYRRVMGKEIKFLLHFVKESKQDESGMPNNRFLAERTGGTYSTLKVQPAELEDSGVYFCASSLERYTLSSGREYNEQFFGPGTRLTVL.